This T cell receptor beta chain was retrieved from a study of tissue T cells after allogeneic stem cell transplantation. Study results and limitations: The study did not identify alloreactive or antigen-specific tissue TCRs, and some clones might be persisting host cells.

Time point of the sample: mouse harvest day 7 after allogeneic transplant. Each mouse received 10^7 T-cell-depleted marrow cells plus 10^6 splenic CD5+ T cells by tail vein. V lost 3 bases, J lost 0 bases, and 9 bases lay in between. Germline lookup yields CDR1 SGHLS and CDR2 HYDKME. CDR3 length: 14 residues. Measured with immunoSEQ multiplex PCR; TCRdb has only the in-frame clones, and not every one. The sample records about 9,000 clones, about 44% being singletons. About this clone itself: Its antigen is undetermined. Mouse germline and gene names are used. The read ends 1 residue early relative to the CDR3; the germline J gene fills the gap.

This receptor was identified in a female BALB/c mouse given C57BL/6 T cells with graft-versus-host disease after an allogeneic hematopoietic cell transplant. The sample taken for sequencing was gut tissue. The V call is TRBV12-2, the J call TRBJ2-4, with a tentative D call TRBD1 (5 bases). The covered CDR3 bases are TGTGCCAGCTCTTCAGGGTGGAGTCAAAACACCTTGTAC. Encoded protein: CASSSGWSQNTLY. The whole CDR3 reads CASSSGWSQNTLYF.